The TCR beta chain described here comes from a study of blood T cell repertoires in COVID-19. Across the study: Specimens from acute and convalescent COVID-19 originated in the United States, Italy and Spain. Sources were T cells, B-cell-depleted T cells, or PBMCs; the material itself was cDNA or gDNA.

Germline loops: CDR1 LGHDT, CDR2 YNNKEL (reference sequence). This CDR3 is 13 amino acids long. The V gene lost 0 bases and the J gene lost 10 bases, with 9 bases spanning the gap. Original handling: Estimation of nucleated cell counts relied on the amplification of reference gene primers. The data were produced by immunoSEQ multiplex PCR, yet TCRdb's version contains in-frame clones alone and is incomplete. The DNA gave D and trimming, while V, J and clone size come from that table. The sample includes tens of thousands of clones, 80% to 90% of them seen just once. Source material: peripheral blood. This clonotype originated in a woman in her sixties with acute or convalescent COVID-19. The chain has TRBV3-1 (or the pseudogene TRBV3-2) and TRBJ1-4; no clear D gene. Here the CDR3 reads CASSQDLPGKLFF. The CDR3 nucleotides are TGTGCCAGCAGCCAAGATCTTCCGGGAAAACTGTTTTTT.